The 26 T cell receptor beta chains presented below share a single source sample, sequenced in a study of patients and donors after allogeneic stem cell transplantation. TCRdb redid the calling of the RT-PCR reads with MiXCR, one entry per CDR3 protein. The sample consists of approximately 88,000 distinct CDR3 sequences, roughly 5.2% of them appearing once. Source material: blood, either unsorted or a sorted T cell fraction (not recorded which). The receptors were gathered from a human donor who was either an allogeneic HSCT recipient or a stem cell or donor lymphocyte infusion donor (not recorded which). It is not recorded whose cells these are; they may come from a transplant donor.

Turning to this clonotype: A junction end diverges from the germline sequence, so it may reflect a read error. The chain couples TRBV3-1 to TRBJ2-1; D may match TRBD1 or TRBD2 (5 bases each). Germline V gene lookup returns CDR1 LGHDT and CDR2 YNNKEL (reference sequence). The CDR3 extends over 11 amino acids. The CDR3 nucleotides read TGTGCCAGCAGCCACCGGGACCGACGTCTCTTC. Translated, it gives CASSHRDRRLF.

This clonotype was counted a few times. V gene TRBV5-1 combines with J gene TRBJ1-3; D not certain. CDR3 length: 15 residues. The ends were cut back, 4 bases at V and 0 bases at J, with 11 bases in the middle. Germline V gives CDR1 SGHRS, CDR2 YFSETQ. The CDR3, as DNA: TGCGCCAGCAGCCAAAACCCTGGCTCTGGAAACACCATATATTTT. It translates to CASSQNPGSGNTIYF.

The table lists this clonotype with a few counts. This chain joins TRBV12-3 or TRBV12-4 and TRBJ2-7; D not resolved. This CDR3 contains 13 residues. Trimming stripped 7 bases from V and 6 bases from J, with 16 bases between. The CDR3 coding sequence is TGTGCCAGCACGGGCCATGAAAGGGTCGAGCAGTACTTC. Translating gives CASTGHERVEQYF.

The sample holds many counts of this clonotype. The chain uses TRBV20-1 and TRBJ2-7, with 12 bases identical to TRBD2. CDR1 DFQATT and CDR2 SNEGSKA come from the germline V gene (reference sequence). V lost 0 bases and J lost 3; bases outside the gene matches: 9. This CDR3 is built from 17 residues. This CDR3 reads CSARDASTSGRNYEQYF. The CDR3 coding sequence is TGCAGTGCTAGAGATGCCTCGACTAGCGGGAGAAACTACGAGCAGTACTTC.

This clonotype was counted ten times or more. The chain employs TRBV20-1 and TRBJ2-2, with D uncertain. This CDR3 comprises 13 residues. CDR1 is DFQATT, CDR2 SNEGSKA, per germline (reference sequence). V was pared by 5 bases and J by 3 bases, with 10 bases between. CDR3 nucleotide sequence: TGCAGTGCTGACGACATCTACACCGGGGAGCTGTTTTTT. Translating gives CSADDIYTGELFF.

This clonotype showed up many times. The V call is TRBV5-1, the J call TRBJ2-5; the D call may be TRBD1 or TRBD2 (5 bases each). Germline-derived CDR1 and CDR2 are SGHRS and YFSETQ. Trimming left V 0 bases short and J 2 bases short, with 8 bases between. The CDR3 consists of 14 residues. The DNA of the CDR3 is TGCGCCAGCAGCTTGGCCTGGGGGCAAGAGACCCAGTACTTC. Translated: CASSLAWGQETQYF.

This chain links TRBV20-1 with TRBJ2-7; D is ambiguous. The CDR3 is 11 amino acids. The germline gives CDR1 DFQATT, CDR2 SNEGSKA (reference sequence). Trimming took 0 bases from V and 4 from J, leaving 4 bases between them. Here the CDR3 reads CSARDVYEQYF. In DNA, the CDR3 is TGCAGTGCTAGAGACGTATACGAGCAGTACTTC.

The chain combines TRBV7-8 with TRBJ1-5; D not certain. The germline CDR1 and CDR2 sequences are SGHVS and FQNEAQ. The CDR3 runs to 12 residues. Trimming took 3 bases from V and 7 from J, leaving 7 bases between them. CDR3 sequence reads: CASSLNGQPQHF. The DNA for the CDR3 is TGTGCCAGCAGCTTGAACGGGCAGCCCCAGCATTTT.

This sequence joins TRBV11-3 and TRBJ1-2; D might be TRBD1 (5 bases). CDR3 length: 14 residues. Looked up from germline, CDR1 is SGHNT and CDR2 is YENEEA. Trimming stripped 5 bases from V and 4 bases from J, with 14 bases between. CDR3 region: CASSPLRGSYGYTF. The CDR3 coding sequence is TGTGCCAGCAGCCCCCTGCGGGGGAGCTATGGCTACACCTTC. The full variable domain, in which reference TRBV11-3 and TRBJ1-2 provide the parts outside the CDR3, is EAGVVQSPRYKIIEKKQPVAFWCNPISGHNTLYWYLQNLGQGPELLIRYENEEAVDDSQLPKDRFSAERLKGVDSTLKIQPAELGDSAVYLCASSPLRGSYGYTFGSGTRLTVV.

This clonotype was observed at least ten times. V usage is TRBV5-1 and J usage is TRBJ1-1; no definite D call. Germline V lookup: CDR1 SGHRS, CDR2 YFSETQ. The V gene lost 5 bases and the J gene lost 1 base, with 12 bases spanning the gap. The CDR3 is 14 amino acids. The DNA for the CDR3 is TGCGCCAGCAGTGACAAAAAGGGGAACACTGAAGCTTTCTTT. Encoded protein: CASSDKKGNTEAFF. The whole variable domain, remainder taken from reference TRBV5-1 and TRBJ1-1, is KAGVTQTPRYLIKTRGQQVTLSCSPISGHRSVSWYQQTPGQGLQFLFEYFSETQRNKGNFPGRFSGRQFSNSRSEMNVSTLELGDSALYLCASSDKKGNTEAFFGQGTRLTVV.

This clonotype was recorded at least ten times. This chain connects TRBV15 to TRBJ1-2; D perhaps matches TRBD1 (5 bases). The CDR3 has 14 amino acids. V lost 4 bases to trimming and J lost 4 bases, with 13 bases between them. Germline CDR1 is LNHNV and CDR2 is YYDKDF (reference sequence). Written as DNA, the CDR3 is TGTGCCACCAGCAACGAGGGGCTGATCTATGGCTACACCTTC. Protein sequence: CATSNEGLIYGYTF.

This clonotype has at least ten counts. The chain is built from TRBV9 and TRBJ2-2; D ambiguous. There are 14 residues in the CDR3. Trimming shortened V by 0 bases and J by 3 bases, and 6 bases separated the two germline ends. Germline V CDR1 and CDR2: SGDLS, YYNGEE. The CDR3 region is CASSVGQDTGELFF. The CDR3 DNA follows: TGTGCCAGCAGCGTAGGCCAGGACACCGGGGAGCTGTTTTTT.

V is TRBV13 and J is TRBJ2-3; 9 bases align to TRBD2. The ends lost 2 bases at V and 1 base at J; junction bases unmatched: 7. The length of the CDR3 is 17 residues. Germline lookup yields CDR1 PRHDT and CDR2 FYEKMQ (reference sequence). The CDR3 is CASSLRKGLAGTDTQYF. The CDR3, as DNA: TGTGCCAGCAGCTTACGAAAGGGACTAGCTGGCACAGATACGCAGTATTTT.

There are a few counts of this clonotype. V gene TRBV20-1 combines with J gene TRBJ2-5, with a tentative D call TRBD1 (5 bases). Trimming left V 5 bases short and J 5 bases short, with 9 bases between. Germline CDR1 reads DFQATT; CDR2 reads SNEGSKA (reference sequence). This CDR3 has 11 residues. The CDR3 sequence is CSAGALETQYF. CDR3 DNA: TGCAGTGCTGGGGCCCTGGAGACCCAGTACTTC.

This clonotype was observed many times. This chain connects TRBV28 to TRBJ2-3; 7 bases match TRBD1. Losses at the gene ends were 5 bases for V and 5 bases for J; bases not matched to a gene: 7. Germline values: CDR1 MDHEN, CDR2 SYDVKM. The CDR3 runs to 14 residues. CDR3 loop: CASSPGQSLDTQYF. CDR3 DNA: TGTGCCAGCAGTCCGGGACAGTCCTTAGATACGCAGTATTTT.

This clonotype came up many times. V usage is TRBV5-1 and J usage is TRBJ2-2; tentatively, D is TRBD1 (6 bases). Germline V gene sequence: CDR1 SGHRS, CDR2 YFSETQ. V lost 2 bases and J lost 4, with 9 bases in between. The CDR3 runs 14 residues. The CDR3: CASSFGDTTGELFF. For the CDR3, the DNA is TGCGCCAGCAGCTTTGGGGACACCACCGGGGAGCTGTTTTTT.

There are many counts of this clonotype. V usage is TRBV12-3 or TRBV12-4 and J usage is TRBJ2-1, with 7 bases aligning to TRBD2. The ends lost 1 base at V and 1 base at J; junction bases unmatched: 4. The CDR3 is 16 amino acids. Here the CDR3 DNA reads TGTGCCAGCAGTTTAGGGGGGGGGAGGTCCTACAATGAGCAGTTCTTC. This sequence encodes CASSLGGGRSYNEQFF.

This clonotype has ten or more counts. In DNA form, the CDR3 reads TGTGCCATCAGTGATCGTGGCAGGGGGCATCGAGAAAAACTGTTTTTT. Translated: CAISDRGRGHREKLFF. The genes are TRBV10-3 and TRBJ1-4; 8 nucleotides agree with TRBD1. The germline CDR1 and CDR2 sequences are ENHRY and SYGVKD. CDR3 length: 16 amino acids. V lost 3 bases and J lost 8; bases outside the gene matches: 11.

There are many counts of this clonotype. The chain has TRBV20-1 and TRBJ1-1, with 9 bases lining up with TRBD1. From germline, CDR1 is DFQATT and CDR2 SNEGSKA (reference sequence). The V gene end was trimmed by 2 bases and the J gene end by 6 bases; junction bases not matched to a gene: 7. The CDR3 runs to 14 residues. CDR3 amino acids: CSARPGQGLAEAFF. DNA of the CDR3: TGCAGTGCTAGACCGGGACAGGGTTTGGCTGAAGCTTTCTTT.

This clonotype was recorded many times. The junction shows a germline mismatch at one end, possibly a read error. The V call is TRBV9, the J call TRBJ1-1; D is undetermined. Germline V gene lookup returns CDR1 SGDLS and CDR2 YYNGEE. The CDR3 consists of 14 residues. CDR3 in amino acids: CASSLREMKTEAFF. The CDR3 DNA follows: TGTGCCAGCAGCCTCCGGGAGATGAAAACTGAAGCTTTCTTT.

In this sample, this clonotype turned up a few times. The V call is TRBV28, the J call TRBJ1-4; TRBD1 aligns across 9 bases. Germline V gene lookup returns CDR1 MDHEN and CDR2 SYDVKM. The CDR3 runs 18 residues. With 4 bases clipped from V and 6 bases from J, the junction kept 15 bases outside the gene matches. CDR3 protein: CASSYQDIQGAIDEKLFF. The CDR3 bases are TGTGCCAGCAGTTATCAAGACATACAGGGGGCCATTGATGAAAAACTGTTTTTT.

V is TRBV5-4 and J is TRBJ2-7; the match to TRBD2 covers 11 bases. J lost 1 base, V lost 0 bases, and 3 bases had no gene match. This CDR3 region has 16 residues. Germline V CDR1 and CDR2: SGHNT, YYREEE (reference sequence). In DNA, the CDR3 is TGTGCCAGCAGCTTGGGTGCTAGCGGGGGGTCCTACGAGCAGTACTTC. This translates into CASSLGASGGSYEQYF.

This clonotype has at least ten counts. The chain employs TRBV9 and TRBJ1-6; D unresolved. CDR1 and CDR2 from the germline V gene are SGDLS and YYNGEE. With 4 bases removed from V and 6 bases from J, the gap between germline ends came to 11 bases. The CDR3 totals 14 residues. The CDR3 region has the DNA TGTGCCAGCAGCTTATACGGACCTAATTCACCCCTCCACTTT. It encodes CASSLYGPNSPLHF.

This clonotype showed up many times. The genes are TRBV12-3 or TRBV12-4 and TRBJ2-1; D is unclear. CDR3 length equals 13 residues. Between the trimmed V and J ends, which lost 3 bases and 6 bases, there was a span of 9 bases. The DNA for the CDR3 is TGTGCCAGCAGTTTTTTTGGCCGCAATGAGCAGTTCTTC. Its translation is CASSFFGRNEQFF.

The J gene is TRBJ2-5, the V gene TRBV7-6, with TRBD1 identical over 7 bases. Looked up from germline, CDR1 is SGHVS and CDR2 is FNYEAQ. The CDR3 loop spans 18 amino acids. With 5 bases clipped from V and 1 base from J, the junction kept 16 bases outside the gene matches. DNA of the CDR3: TGTGCCAGCAGCCCCGGACAGGTCATGGGACACCCCCAAGAGACCCAGTACTTC. Its protein product is CASSPGQVMGHPQETQYF.

This clonotype was detected many times. The rearrangement uses TRBV7-9 and TRBJ2-3; D is uncertain. V lost 5 bases, J lost 4 bases, and 7 bases lay in between. The CDR3 spans 12 residues. Germline CDR1 and CDR2: SEHNR and FQNEAQ (reference sequence). CDR3 in amino acids: CASSPLADTQYF. The CDR3, as DNA: TGTGCCAGCAGCCCTCTCGCAGATACGCAGTATTTT. Combining the CDR3 with reference TRBV7-9 and TRBJ2-3 gives the whole variable domain DTGVSQNPRHKITKRGQNVTFRCDPISEHNRLYWYRQTLGQGPEFLTYFQNEAQLEKSRLLSDRFSAERPKGSFSTLEIQRTEQGDSAMYLCASSPLADTQYFGPGTRLTVL.